This T cell receptor (beta chain) emerged from a study of cytotoxic CD8 clonotypes in ibrutinib-treated CLL. Overall study: Among the patients, ten to eleven presented as relapsed/refractory and around 15 as treatment-naive; around 17 showed unmutated IGHV. Among the samples, the mean was approximately 250,000 productive templates and over 90,000 productive rearrangements.

TCRdb keeps only in-frame clones here, not all; method: immunoSEQ multiplex PCR. The table records about 92,000 clones, approximately 80% of them present only once. The CDR3 consists of 14 residues. Germline lookup yields CDR1 SNHLY and CDR2 FYNNEI. The V segment lost 6 bases and the J segment 7 bases; nucleotides outside the gene matches: 8. Notes on the study in general: At the start, clonality exceeded age-matched healthy donors and followed circulating CD8+ T-cell counts.

Genomic DNA in a quantity of roughly 2 micrograms was derived from cryopreserved PBMCs for TCR beta libraries. As to this clone: Its antigen is unknown.

The TCR comes from a human donor with chronic lymphocytic leukemia. The specimen comprised PBMCs, sampled after 24 months of ibrutinib treatment. The rearrangement joins TRBV2 to TRBJ2-1, with 8 bases lining up with TRBD1. Here the CDR3 reads CASRGGDRGNEQFF. DNA of the CDR3: TGTGCCAGCAGGGGGGGAGACAGGGGTAATGAGCAGTTCTTC.